These 13 T cell receptor beta chains were sequenced from one sample in a study of CD8+ T cells in alopecia areata. Following extraction, RNA underwent reverse transcription to cDNA, which served as the sequencing template. Sequenced by immunoSEQ multiplex PCR; TCRdb stores in-frame clones only, minus some. The sample consists of roughly 200,000 clones, 45% to 70% of them appearing once. Sequencing was done on a sample of CD8+ T cells sorted from blood. These receptors originate from a human donor in good health.

There are a few counts of this clone. The chain links TRBV29-1 to TRBJ1-1, with D possibly matching TRBD1 (5 bases). The CDR3 is 16 residues long. The V end was cut by 2 bases, the J end by 5 bases, with 21 bases between. CDR1 and CDR2 (germline): SQVTM, ANQGSEA. The CDR3: CSVETGAREEGTEAFF. CDR3 coding DNA: TGCAGCGTTGAAACCGGGGCTCGTGAAGAAGGGACTGAAGCTTTCTTT.

This clone was seen just once. The chain couples TRBV5-1 to TRBJ2-1; 7 bases are shared with TRBD1. Germline loops: CDR1 SGHRS, CDR2 YFSETQ. V trimming: 4 bases; J trimming: 5 bases; junction bases outside the gene matches: 9. The CDR3 totals 15 residues. The CDR3 sequence is CASSRSGTANNEQFF. CDR3 nucleotides: TGCGCCAGCAGCAGGTCCGGGACAGCCAACAATGAGCAGTTCTTC.

This clone was picked up a small number of times. The chain employs TRBV27 and TRBJ2-7; 7 nucleotides match TRBD1. J lost 1 base, V lost 2 bases, and 8 bases had no gene match. The CDR3 is 16 amino acids. Germline lookup yields CDR1 MNHEY and CDR2 SMNVEV (reference sequence). CDR3 in DNA: TGTGCCAGCAGTTTAAAGATGGTACAGGGGTCCTACGAGCAGTACTTC. Its protein is CASSLKMVQGSYEQYF.

CDR3 sequence (DNA): TGTGCCAGCAGCTTAGAGGGACCGATAAATCAGCCCCAGCATTTT. Its translation: CASSLEGPINQPQHF. The chain is built from TRBV7-2 and TRBJ1-5; perhaps TRBD1 as D (5 bases). Between the trimmed V and J ends, which lost 1 base and 4 bases, there was a span of 11 bases. The CDR3 contains 15 residues. Germline assignment: CDR1 SGHTA and CDR2 FQGNSA. The full variable domain, its missing parts supplied by reference TRBV7-2 and TRBJ1-5, is GAGVSQSPSNKVTEKGKDVELRCDPISGHTALYWYRQSLGQGLEFLIYFQGNSAPDKSGLPSDRFSAERTGGSVSTLTIQRTQQEDSAVYLCASSLEGPINQPQHFGDGTRLSIL.

Many counts were recorded for this clone. The gene calls are TRBV13 and TRBJ2-7; TRBD2 agrees at 10 bases. This CDR3 region has 18 residues. J gave up 3 bases and V 6 bases, and 17 bases lay outside the gene matches. Germline assignment: CDR1 PRHDT and CDR2 FYEKMQ (reference sequence). DNA of the CDR3: TGTGCCAGCAGTCCCCGGGTTCTAGCGGGGGCCTCGGTCTACGAGCAGTACTTC. Its protein is CASSPRVLAGASVYEQYF.

The chain is built from TRBV30 and TRBJ1-3; D is unclear. CDR1 is GTSNPN and CDR2 is SVGIG in the germline V gene (reference sequence). The CDR3 is 14 amino acids. V shed 0 bases and J shed 2 bases, with 8 bases lying between them. Here the CDR3 DNA reads TGTGCCTGGAGTGTAGGGCCACCTGGAAACACCATATATTTT. As protein: CAWSVGPPGNTIYF.

The V call is TRBV6-5, the J call TRBJ1-1, with a possible D match to TRBD1 (5 bases). V was shortened by 5 bases and J by 2 bases, with 15 bases between the two germline ends. The germline V gene encodes CDR1 MNHEY and CDR2 SVGAGI. The length of the CDR3 is 15 residues. CDR3 protein: CASSVSGITNTEAFF. CDR3 DNA: TGTGCCAGCAGTGTATCAGGGATCACTAACACTGAAGCTTTCTTT.

The table lists this clone with a few counts. CDR3 residues: CASSPFGGDEAFF. As DNA, the CDR3 is TGCGCCAGCAGCCCCTTTGGAGGGGATGAAGCTTTCTTT. The V gene is TRBV4-1, the J gene TRBJ1-1, with a weak D call TRBD1 (5 bases). There are 13 residues in the CDR3. The ends were cut back, 4 bases at V and 7 bases at J, with 13 bases in the middle. CDR1 and CDR2 from the germline V gene are MGHRA and YSYEKL.

The chain has TRBV5-1 and TRBJ2-7; D is perhaps TRBD1 (5 bases). Germline CDR1 and CDR2: SGHRS and YFSETQ. The V and J ends lost 5 bases and 4 bases respectively, with 10 bases between them. The CDR3 has 12 amino acids. CDR3 sequence reads: CASSDSSYEQYF. In nucleotides, the CDR3 is TGCGCCAGCAGTGACAGCAGTTACGAGCAGTACTTC.

This rearrangement joins TRBV27 to TRBJ1-1, with D unresolved. Per the germline V gene, CDR1 is MNHEY and CDR2 is SMNVEV (reference sequence). Trimming removed 5 bases at V and 7 bases at J, with 17 bases between. The CDR3 has 14 amino acids. DNA of the CDR3: TGTGCCAGCAGTCTGTCCGCTGACACAATTGAAGCTTTCTTT. It is translated as CASSLSADTIEAFF.

The gene calls are TRBV5-4 and TRBJ1-6, with TRBD1 as a possible D gene (6 bases). This CDR3 has 14 residues. V gave up 4 bases and J gave up 7 bases, with 12 bases separating them. From germline, CDR1 is SGHNT and CDR2 YYREEE (reference sequence). CDR3 sequence: CASSGGQQNSPLHF. The CDR3, as DNA: TGTGCCAGCAGCGGGGGACAACAAAATTCACCCCTCCACTTT. Full variable domain (remainder filled in from reference TRBV5-4 and TRBJ1-6): ETGVTQSPTHLIKTRGQQVTLRCSSQSGHNTVSWYQQALGQGPQFIFQYYREEENGRGNFPPRFSGLQFPNYSSELNVNALELDDSALYLCASSGGQQNSPLHFGNGTRLTVT.

This clone was observed a single time. This sequence joins TRBV4-1 and TRBJ2-1; D gene unclear. The V gene's germline CDR1 is MGHRA and CDR2 YSYEKL. The CDR3 spans 12 residues. V was shortened by 2 bases and J by 7 bases, with 6 bases between the two germline ends. The CDR3 DNA sequence: TGCGCCAGCAGCCAACCAGAGAATGAGCAGTTCTTC. Protein sequence: CASSQPENEQFF.

In this sample, this clone turned up a few times. This sequence joins TRBV29-1 and TRBJ1-2; TRBD1 might be the D (6 bases). Germline loops: CDR1 SQVTM, CDR2 ANQGSEA. The V end lost 1 base, the J end lost 1 base, and 19 bases lay between the germline ends. The CDR3 sequence is 17 residues long. This CDR3 is CSVEGAQTGRGNYGYTF. Written as DNA, the CDR3 is TGCAGCGTTGAAGGGGCTCAAACAGGGAGGGGTAACTATGGCTACACCTTC.